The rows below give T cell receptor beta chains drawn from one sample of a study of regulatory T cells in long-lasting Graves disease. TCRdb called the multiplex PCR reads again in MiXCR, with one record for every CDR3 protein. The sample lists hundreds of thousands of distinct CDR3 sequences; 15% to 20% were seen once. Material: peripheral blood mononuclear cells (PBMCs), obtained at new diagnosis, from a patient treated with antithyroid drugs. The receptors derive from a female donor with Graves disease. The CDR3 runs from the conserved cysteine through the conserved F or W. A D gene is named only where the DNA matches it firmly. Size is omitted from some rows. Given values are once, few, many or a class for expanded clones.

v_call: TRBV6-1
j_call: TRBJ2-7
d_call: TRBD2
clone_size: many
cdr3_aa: CASRGGGGAPGEQYF
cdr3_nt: TGTGCCAGCAGGGGGGGGGGTGGAGCGCCAGGCGAGCAGTACTTC

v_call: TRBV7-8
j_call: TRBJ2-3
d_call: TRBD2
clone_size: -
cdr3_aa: CASSLLAGGSTDTQYF
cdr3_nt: TGTGCCAGCAGCCTTTTAGCGGGAGGTTCCACAGATACGCAGTATTTT

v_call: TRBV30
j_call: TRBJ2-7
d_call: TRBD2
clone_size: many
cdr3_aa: CAWSGTSGSSYEQYF
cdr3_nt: TGTGCCTGGAGCGGGACTAGCGGGAGTTCCTACGAGCAGTACTTC

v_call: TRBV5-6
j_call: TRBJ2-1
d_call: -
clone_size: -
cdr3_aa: CASSLGDYTPRNEQFF
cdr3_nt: TGTGCCAGCAGCTTAGGAGACTACACACCTCGGAATGAGCAGTTCTTC

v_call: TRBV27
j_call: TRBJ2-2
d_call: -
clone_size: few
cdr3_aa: CASSPTPRSTGELFF
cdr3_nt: TGTGCCAGCAGTCCCACCCCGAGGAGCACCGGGGAGCTGTTTTTT

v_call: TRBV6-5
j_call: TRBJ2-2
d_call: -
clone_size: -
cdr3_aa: CTSSYEGTTNTGELFF
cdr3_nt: TGTACCAGCAGTTACGAGGGTACAACGAACACCGGGGAGCTGTTTTTT

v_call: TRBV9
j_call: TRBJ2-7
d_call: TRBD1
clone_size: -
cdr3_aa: CASSVGRTGYYEQYF
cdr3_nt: TGTGCCAGCAGCGTAGGCAGGACAGGGTACTACGAGCAGTACTTC

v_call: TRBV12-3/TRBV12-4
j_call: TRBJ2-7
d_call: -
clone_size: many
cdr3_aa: CASSQGLPEQYF
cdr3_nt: TGTGCCAGCAGCCAGGGACTCCCCGAGCAGTACTTC

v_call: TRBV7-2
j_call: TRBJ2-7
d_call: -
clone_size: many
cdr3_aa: CASSFSLSGQVPYEQYF
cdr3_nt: TGTGCCAGCAGCTTCTCCCTATCAGGTCAGGTCCCCTACGAGCAGTACTTC

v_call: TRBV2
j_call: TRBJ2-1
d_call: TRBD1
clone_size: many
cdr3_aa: CASKGDRGPYNEQFF
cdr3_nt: TGTGCCAGCAAGGGGGACAGGGGGCCCTACAATGAGCAGTTCTTC

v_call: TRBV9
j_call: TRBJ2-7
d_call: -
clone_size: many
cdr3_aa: CASSGDTYEQYF
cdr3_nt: TGTGCCAGCAGCGGGGATACCTACGAGCAGTACTTC

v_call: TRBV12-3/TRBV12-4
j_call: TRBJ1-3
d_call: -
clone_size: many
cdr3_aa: CASSLEGSRTGNTIYF
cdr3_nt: TGTGCCAGCAGTTTAGAAGGTTCTCGGACTGGAAACACCATATATTTT

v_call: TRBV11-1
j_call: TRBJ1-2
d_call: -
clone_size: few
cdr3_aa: CASSIGNDHYGYTF
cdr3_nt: TGTGCCAGCAGCATTGGAAACGACCACTATGGCTACACCTTC

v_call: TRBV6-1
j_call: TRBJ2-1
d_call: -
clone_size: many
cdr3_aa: CASSEMEEMSSYNEQFF
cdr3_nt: TGTGCCAGCAGTGAAATGGAGGAGATGAGCTCCTACAATGAGCAGTTCTTC

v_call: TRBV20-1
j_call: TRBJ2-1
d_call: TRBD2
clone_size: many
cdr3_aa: CSATGLAGGNEQFF
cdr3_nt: TGCAGTGCAACGGGACTAGCGGGAGGTAATGAGCAGTTCTTC

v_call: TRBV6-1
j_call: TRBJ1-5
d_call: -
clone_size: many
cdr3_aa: CASTAGGNQPQHF
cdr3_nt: TGTGCCAGCACCGCAGGGGGCAATCAGCCCCAGCATTTT

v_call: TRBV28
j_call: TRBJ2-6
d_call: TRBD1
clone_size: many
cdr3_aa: CASRQRPGTAGANVLTF
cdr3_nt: TGTGCCAGCAGGCAGCGTCCCGGGACAGCTGGGGCCAACGTCCTGACTTTC

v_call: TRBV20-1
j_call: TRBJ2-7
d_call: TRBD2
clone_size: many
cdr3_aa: CSARDRTSGRTFEQYF
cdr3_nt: TGCAGTGCTAGAGATCGGACTAGCGGGAGGACCTTCGAGCAGTACTTC

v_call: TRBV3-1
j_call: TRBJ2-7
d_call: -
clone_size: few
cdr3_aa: CASSQERGRTSEQYF
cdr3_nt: TGTGCCAGCAGCCAAGAAAGGGGGAGGACCAGCGAGCAGTACTTC

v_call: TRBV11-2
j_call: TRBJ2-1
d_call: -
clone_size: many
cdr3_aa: CASSWGSGNEQFF
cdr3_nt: TGTGCCAGCAGCTGGGGGTCGGGCAATGAGCAGTTCTTC

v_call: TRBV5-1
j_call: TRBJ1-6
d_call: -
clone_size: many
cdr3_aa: CASSSLQGPGSPLHF
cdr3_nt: TGCGCCAGCAGCTCACTACAGGGCCCAGGATCACCCCTCCACTTT

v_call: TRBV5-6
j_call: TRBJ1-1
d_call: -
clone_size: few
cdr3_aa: CASSLVGGREAFF
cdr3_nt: TGTGCCAGCAGCTTGGTGGGGGGCAGGGAAGCTTTCTTT

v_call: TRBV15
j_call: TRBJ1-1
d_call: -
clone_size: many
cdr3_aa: CATSSPRSFEAFF
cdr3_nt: TGTGCCACCAGCTCCCCCAGAAGTTTTGAAGCTTTCTTT

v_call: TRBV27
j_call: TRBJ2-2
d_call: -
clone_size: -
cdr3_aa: CASSPGLIHPGELFF
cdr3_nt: TGTGCCAGCAGTCCAGGACTAATCCACCCCGGGGAGCTGTTTTTT

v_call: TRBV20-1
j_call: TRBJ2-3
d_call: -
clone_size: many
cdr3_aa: CSAGPTSHTDTQYF
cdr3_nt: TGCAGTGCCGGCCCTACTTCTCACACAGATACGCAGTATTTT

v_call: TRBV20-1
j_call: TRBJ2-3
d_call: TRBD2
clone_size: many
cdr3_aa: CSARGLAGVKAITDTQYF
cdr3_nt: TGCAGTGCTAGGGGACTAGCGGGAGTGAAGGCGATCACAGATACGCAGTATTTT

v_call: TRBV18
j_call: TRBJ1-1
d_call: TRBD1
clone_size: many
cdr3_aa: CASSPGQGYNTEAFF
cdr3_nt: TGTGCCAGCTCACCGGGACAGGGTTACAACACTGAAGCTTTCTTT

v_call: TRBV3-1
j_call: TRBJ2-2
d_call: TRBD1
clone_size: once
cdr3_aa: CASSRLGGGTTGELFF
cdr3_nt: TGTGCCAGCAGCCGATTAGGGGGCGGAACAACCGGGGAGCTGTTTTTT